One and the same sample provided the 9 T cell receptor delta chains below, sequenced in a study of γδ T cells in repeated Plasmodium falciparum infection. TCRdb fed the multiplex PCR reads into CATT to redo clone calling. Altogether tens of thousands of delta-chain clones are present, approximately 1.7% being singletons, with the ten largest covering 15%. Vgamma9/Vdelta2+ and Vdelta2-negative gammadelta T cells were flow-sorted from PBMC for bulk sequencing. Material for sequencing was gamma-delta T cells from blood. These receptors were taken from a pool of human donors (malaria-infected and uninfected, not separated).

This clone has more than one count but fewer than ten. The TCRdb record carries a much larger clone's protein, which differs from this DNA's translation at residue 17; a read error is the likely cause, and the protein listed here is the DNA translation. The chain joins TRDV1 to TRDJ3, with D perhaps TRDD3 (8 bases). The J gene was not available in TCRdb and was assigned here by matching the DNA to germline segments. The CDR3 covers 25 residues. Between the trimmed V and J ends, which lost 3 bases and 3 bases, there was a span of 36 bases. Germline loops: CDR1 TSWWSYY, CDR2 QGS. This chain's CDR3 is CALGDPIFLQGDNRADFWDTRQMFF. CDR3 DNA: TGTGCTCTTGGGGATCCAATTTTCCTACAGGGGGATAACCGTGCGGACTTCTGGGACACCCGACAGATGTTTTTC.

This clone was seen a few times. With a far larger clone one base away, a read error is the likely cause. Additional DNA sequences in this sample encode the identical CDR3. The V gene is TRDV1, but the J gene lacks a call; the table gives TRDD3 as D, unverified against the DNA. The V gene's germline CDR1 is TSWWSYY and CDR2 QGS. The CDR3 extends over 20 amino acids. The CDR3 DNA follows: TGTGCTCTTGGCCCTATCCCTTCCTCACTACTGGGGGATACTTCGGCGCCACTCATCTTC. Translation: CALGPIPSSLLGDTSAPLIF.

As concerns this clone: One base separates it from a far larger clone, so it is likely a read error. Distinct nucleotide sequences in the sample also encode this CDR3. CDR3 coding DNA: TGTGCCTTAGGGGGCTCGACTTTCCCAGTACTGTTGGGGGATACCGATAAACTCATCTTT. It translates to CALGGSTFPVLLGDTDKLIF. The chain employs TRDV1 and TRDJ1, with 8 bases aligning to TRDD3. Germline values: CDR1 TSWWSYY, CDR2 QGS. CDR3 length: 20 residues.

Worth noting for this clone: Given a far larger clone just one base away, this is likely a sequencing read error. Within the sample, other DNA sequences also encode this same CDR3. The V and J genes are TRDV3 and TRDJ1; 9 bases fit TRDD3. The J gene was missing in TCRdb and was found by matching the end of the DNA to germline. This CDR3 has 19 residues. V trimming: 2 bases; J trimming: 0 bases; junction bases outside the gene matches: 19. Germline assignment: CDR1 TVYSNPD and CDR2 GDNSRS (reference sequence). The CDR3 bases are TGTGCCTTTTGGCGCTCGGCGTACTGGGGGAGTCCCTACACCGATAAACTCATCTTT. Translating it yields CAFWRSAYWGSPYTDKLIF.

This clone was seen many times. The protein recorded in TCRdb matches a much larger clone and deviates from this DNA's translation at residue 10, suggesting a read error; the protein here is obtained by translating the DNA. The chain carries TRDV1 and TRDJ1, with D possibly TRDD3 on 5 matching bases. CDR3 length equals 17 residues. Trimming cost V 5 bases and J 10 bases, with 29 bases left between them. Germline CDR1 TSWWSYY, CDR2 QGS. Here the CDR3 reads CALGPDHAGGTRGGLIF. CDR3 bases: TGTGCTCTTGGGCCGGATCACGCGGGGGGTACTCGGGGGGGACTCATCTTT.

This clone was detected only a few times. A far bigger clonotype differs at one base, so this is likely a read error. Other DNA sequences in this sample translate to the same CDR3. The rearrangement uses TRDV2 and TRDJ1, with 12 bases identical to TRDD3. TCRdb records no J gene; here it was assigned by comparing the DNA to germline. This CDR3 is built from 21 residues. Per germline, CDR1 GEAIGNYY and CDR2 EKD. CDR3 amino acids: CACDTAWGTGGYYPYTDKLIF. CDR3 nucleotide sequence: TGTGCTTGTGACACCGCATGGGGTACTGGGGGATACTATCCGTACACCGATAAACTCATCTTT.

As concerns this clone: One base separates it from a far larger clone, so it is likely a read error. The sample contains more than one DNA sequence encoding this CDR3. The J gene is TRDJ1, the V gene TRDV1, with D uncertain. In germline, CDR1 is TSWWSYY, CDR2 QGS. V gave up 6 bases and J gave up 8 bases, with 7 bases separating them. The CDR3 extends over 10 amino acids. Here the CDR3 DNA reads TGTGCTCTTGGTAAGGCCAAACTCATCTTT. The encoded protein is CALGKAKLIF.

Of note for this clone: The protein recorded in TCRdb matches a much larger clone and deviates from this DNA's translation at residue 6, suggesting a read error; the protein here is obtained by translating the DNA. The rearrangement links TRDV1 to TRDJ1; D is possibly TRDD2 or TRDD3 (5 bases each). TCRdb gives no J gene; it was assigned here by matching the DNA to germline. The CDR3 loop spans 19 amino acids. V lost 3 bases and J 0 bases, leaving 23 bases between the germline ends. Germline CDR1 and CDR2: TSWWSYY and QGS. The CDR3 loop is CALGDSSPFGRGYTDKLIF. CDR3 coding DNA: TGTGCTCTTGGGGACTCAAGTCCCTTCGGGAGGGGGTACACCGATAAACTCATCTTT.

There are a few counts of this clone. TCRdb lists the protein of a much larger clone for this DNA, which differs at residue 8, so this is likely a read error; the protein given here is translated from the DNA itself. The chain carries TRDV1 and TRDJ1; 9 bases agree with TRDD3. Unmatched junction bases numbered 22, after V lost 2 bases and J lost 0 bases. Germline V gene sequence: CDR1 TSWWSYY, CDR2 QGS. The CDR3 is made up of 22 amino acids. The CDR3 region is CALGESASLRGGYLRYTDKLIF. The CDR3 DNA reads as TGTGCTCTTGGGGAATCCGCAAGCTTGCGCGGGGGATACCTACGGTACACCGATAAACTCATCTTT.